This TCR beta chain was documented in a study of T-cell memory formation after mild COVID-19. Looked up from germline, CDR1 is LNHDA and CDR2 is SQIVND (reference sequence). The CDR3 covers 18 residues. Unmatched junction bases numbered 11, after V lost 5 bases and J lost 0 bases. From the 5' RACE reads, TCRdb called clonotypes with MiXCR, one entry per CDR3 protein. The data show approximately 500,000 distinct CDR3 sequences, approximately 23% seen once. The sample holds a few counts of this clonotype. The rearrangement joins TRBV19 to TRBJ1-5, with 9 bases matching TRBD1. This sequence was found in an adult woman who had mild COVID-19 (a few samples of this study predate the infection). Cell type and time point are not known. Material: PBMCs or a T cell subset sorted from them (not recorded which). The CDR3 region is CASSLSGQGQVSNQPQHF. In nucleotides, the CDR3 is TGTGCCAGTAGTCTCTCGGGACAGGGCCAAGTTAGCAATCAGCCCCAGCATTTT.